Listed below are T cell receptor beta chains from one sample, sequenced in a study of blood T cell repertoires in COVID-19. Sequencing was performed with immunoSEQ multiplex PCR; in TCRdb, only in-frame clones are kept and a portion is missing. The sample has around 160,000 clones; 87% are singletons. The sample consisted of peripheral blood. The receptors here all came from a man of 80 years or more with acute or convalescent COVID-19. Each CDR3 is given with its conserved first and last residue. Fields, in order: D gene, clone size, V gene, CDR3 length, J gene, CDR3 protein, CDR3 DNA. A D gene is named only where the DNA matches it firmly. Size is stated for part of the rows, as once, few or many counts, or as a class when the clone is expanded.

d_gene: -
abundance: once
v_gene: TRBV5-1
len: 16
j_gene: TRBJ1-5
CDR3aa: CASTPVPGASNQPQHF
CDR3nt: TGCGCCAGCACCCCCGTTCCGGGTGCGAGTAATCAGCCCCAGCATTTT

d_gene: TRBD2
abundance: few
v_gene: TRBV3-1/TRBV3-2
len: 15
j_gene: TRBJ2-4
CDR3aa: CASSQSSGLANIQYF
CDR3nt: TGTGCCAGCAGCCAGAGCTCGGGACTAGCAAACATTCAGTACTTC

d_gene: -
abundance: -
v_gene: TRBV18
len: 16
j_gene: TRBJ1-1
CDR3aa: CASSQSTDPRYTEAFF
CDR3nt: TGTGCCAGCTCACAATCGACAGACCCGAGGTACACTGAAGCTTTCTTT

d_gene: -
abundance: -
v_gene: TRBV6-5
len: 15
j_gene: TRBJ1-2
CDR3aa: CASSPGPSRGGGYTF
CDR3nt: TGTGCCAGCAGCCCGGGACCTTCCAGAGGGGGTGGCTACACCTTC

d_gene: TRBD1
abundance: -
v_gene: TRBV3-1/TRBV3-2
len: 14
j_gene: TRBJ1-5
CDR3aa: CASSQRDRDQPQHF
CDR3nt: TGTGCCAGCAGCCAAAGGGACAGAGATCAGCCCCAGCATTTT

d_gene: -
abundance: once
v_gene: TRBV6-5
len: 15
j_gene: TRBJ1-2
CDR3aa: CASRRPGDGGYGYTF
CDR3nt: TGTGCCAGCAGGCGCCCGGGGGACGGGGGCTATGGCTACACCTTC

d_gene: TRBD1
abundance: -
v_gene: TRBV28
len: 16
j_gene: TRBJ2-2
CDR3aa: CASTGGDRVVTGELFF
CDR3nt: TGTGCCAGCACAGGCGGGGACAGGGTGGTGACCGGGGAGCTGTTTTTT

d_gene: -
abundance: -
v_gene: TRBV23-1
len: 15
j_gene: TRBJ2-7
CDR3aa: CASSQQAHSPYEQYF
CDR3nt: TGCGCCAGCAGTCAACAAGCTCACAGCCCCTACGAGCAGTACTTC

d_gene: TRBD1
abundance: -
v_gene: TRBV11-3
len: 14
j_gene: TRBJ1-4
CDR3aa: CANQGAWPNEKLFF
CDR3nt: TGTGCCAACCAGGGGGCATGGCCTAATGAAAAACTGTTTTTT

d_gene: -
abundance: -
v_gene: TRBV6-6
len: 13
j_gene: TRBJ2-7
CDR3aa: CASSDMSSYEQYF
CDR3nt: TGTGCCAGCAGCGACATGAGCTCCTACGAGCAGTACTTC

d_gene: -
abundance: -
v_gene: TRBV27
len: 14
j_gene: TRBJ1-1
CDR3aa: CASSPRAGYTEAFF
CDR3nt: TGTGCCAGCAGTCCAAGGGCAGGGTACACTGAAGCTTTCTTT

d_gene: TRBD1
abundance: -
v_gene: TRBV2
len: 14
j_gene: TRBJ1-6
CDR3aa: CASSAQGGQSPLHF
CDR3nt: TGTGCCAGCAGCGCTCAGGGGGGCCAGTCACCCCTCCACTTT

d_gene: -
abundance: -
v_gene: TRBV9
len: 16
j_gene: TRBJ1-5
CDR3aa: CASSVGEGGYNQPQHF
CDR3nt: TGTGCCAGCAGCGTAGGGGAGGGGGGGTACAATCAGCCCCAGCATTTT

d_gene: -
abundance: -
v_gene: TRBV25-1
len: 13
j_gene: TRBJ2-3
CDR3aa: CASSVGGPDTQYF
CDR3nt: TGTGCCAGCAGTGTGGGGGGGCCAGATACGCAGTATTTT

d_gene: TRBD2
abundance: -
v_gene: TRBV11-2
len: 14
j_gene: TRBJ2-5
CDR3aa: CASSLAGGAETQYF
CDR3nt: TGTGCCAGCAGCTTAGCGGGGGGAGCGGAGACCCAGTACTTC

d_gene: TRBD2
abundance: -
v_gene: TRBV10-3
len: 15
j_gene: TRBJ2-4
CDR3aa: CAISESRGVGNIQYF
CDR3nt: TGTGCCATCAGTGAGTCGCGGGGGGTGGGAAACATTCAGTACTTC

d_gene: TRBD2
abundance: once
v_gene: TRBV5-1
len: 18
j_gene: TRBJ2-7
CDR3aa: CASSLESGAGGPGYEQYF
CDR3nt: TGCGCCAGCAGCTTGGAATCGGGAGCGGGAGGTCCGGGCTACGAGCAGTACTTC

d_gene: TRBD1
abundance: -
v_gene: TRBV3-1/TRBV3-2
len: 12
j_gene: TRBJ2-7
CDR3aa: CATSDRDYEQYF
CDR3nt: TGTGCCACCTCGGACAGGGATTACGAGCAGTACTTC

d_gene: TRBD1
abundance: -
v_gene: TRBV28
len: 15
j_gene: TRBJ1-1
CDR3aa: CASSWTGGVTTEAFF
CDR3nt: TGTGCCAGCAGCTGGACAGGGGGGGTGACCACTGAAGCTTTCTTT

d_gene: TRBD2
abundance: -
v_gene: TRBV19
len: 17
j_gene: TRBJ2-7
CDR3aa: CASSIDLAGDISYEQYF
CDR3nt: TGTGCCAGTAGTATAGACCTAGCGGGGGACATCTCCTACGAGCAGTACTTC

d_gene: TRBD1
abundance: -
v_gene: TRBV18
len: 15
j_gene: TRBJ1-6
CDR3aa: CASSPGQGENSPLHF
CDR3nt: TGTGCCAGCTCACCAGGACAGGGCGAAAATTCACCCCTCCACTTT

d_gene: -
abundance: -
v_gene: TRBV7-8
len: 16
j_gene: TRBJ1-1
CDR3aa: CASSLGPVNMNTEAFF
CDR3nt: TGTGCCAGCAGCTTGGGGCCGGTTAACATGAACACTGAAGCTTTCTTT

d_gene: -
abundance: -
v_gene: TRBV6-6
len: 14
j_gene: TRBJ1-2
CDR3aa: CASRSGVSAHGYTF
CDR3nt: TGTGCCAGCAGATCAGGGGTTTCTGCCCATGGCTACACCTTC

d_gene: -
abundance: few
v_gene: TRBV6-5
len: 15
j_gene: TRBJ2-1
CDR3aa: CASLLARDTPQGQFF
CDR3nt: TGTGCCAGCCTTCTGGCGCGGGATACACCCCAGGGGCAGTTCTTC

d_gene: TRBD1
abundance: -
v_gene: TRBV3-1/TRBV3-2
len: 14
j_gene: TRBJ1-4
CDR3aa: CASRHTGGTGKLFF
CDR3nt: TGTGCCAGCAGACACACAGGGGGCACCGGAAAACTGTTTTTT

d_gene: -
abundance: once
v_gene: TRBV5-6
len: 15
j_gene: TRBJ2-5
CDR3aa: CASFTSTGNQETQYF
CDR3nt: TGTGCCAGCTTTACTTCCACAGGGAACCAAGAGACCCAGTACTTC

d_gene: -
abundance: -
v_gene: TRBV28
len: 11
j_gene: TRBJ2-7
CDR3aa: CASSSTYEQYF
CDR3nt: TGTGCCAGCAGTTCTACCTACGAGCAGTACTTC

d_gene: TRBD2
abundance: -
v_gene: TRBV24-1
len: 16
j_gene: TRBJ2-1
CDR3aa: CATSDPTSGRDNEQFF
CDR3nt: TGTGCCACCAGTGATCCGACTAGCGGGAGGGACAATGAGCAGTTCTTC

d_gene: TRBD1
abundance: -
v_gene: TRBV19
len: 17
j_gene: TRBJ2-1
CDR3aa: CASSRGTGQSSYNEQFF
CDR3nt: TGTGCCAGTAGTAGGGGGACAGGGCAGAGCTCCTACAATGAGCAGTTCTTC

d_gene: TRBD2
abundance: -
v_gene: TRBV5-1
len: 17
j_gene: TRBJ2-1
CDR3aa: CASSFGTSGSIANEQFF
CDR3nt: TGCGCCAGCAGCTTCGGGACTAGCGGGAGCATAGCCAATGAGCAGTTCTTC

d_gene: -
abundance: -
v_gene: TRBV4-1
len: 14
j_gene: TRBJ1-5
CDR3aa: CASSLGQGNQPQHF
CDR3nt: TGCGCCAGCAGCCTTGGGCAGGGCAATCAGCCCCAGCATTTT

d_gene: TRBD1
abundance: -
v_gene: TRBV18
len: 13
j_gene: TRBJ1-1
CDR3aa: CASSEGQGFEAFF
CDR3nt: TGTGCCAGCTCAGAAGGACAGGGCTTTGAAGCTTTCTTT

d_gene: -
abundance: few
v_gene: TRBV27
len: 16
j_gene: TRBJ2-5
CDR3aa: CASSFGSGESVETQYF
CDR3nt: TGTGCCAGCAGTTTTGGCAGCGGTGAGTCCGTGGAGACCCAGTACTTC

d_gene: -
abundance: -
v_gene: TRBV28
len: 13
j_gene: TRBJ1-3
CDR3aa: CASTLTSRNTIYF
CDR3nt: TGTGCCAGCACTCTTACGTCCCGGAACACCATATATTTT

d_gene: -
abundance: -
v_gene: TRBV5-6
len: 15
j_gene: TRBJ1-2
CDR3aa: CASRRRDLVNYGYTF
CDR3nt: TGTGCCAGCAGGAGGCGGGACCTAGTTAACTATGGCTACACCTTC

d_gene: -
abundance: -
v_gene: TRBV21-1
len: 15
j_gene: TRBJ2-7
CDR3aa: CASSKNVPSGYEQYF
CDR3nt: TGTGCCAGCAGCAAAAACGTTCCTAGCGGCTACGAGCAGTACTTC

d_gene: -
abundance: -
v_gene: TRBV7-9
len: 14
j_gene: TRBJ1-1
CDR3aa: CASSLPGGDTEAFF
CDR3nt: TGTGCCAGCAGCTTACCTGGGGGGGACACTGAAGCTTTCTTT

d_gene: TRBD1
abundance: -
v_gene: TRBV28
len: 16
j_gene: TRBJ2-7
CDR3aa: CASSSLLGTGASEQYF
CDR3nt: TGTGCCAGCAGTTCTCTGCTCGGGACAGGGGCGAGCGAGCAGTACTTC

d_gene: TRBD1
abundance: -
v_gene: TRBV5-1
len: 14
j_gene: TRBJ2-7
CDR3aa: CASSWTGSSYEQYF
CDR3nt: TGCGCCAGCAGCTGGACAGGGAGCTCCTACGAGCAGTACTTC

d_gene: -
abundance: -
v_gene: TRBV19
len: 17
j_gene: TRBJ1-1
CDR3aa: CASSIGGSARQNTEAFF
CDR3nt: TGTGCCAGTAGTATAGGGGGCTCGGCCCGCCAGAACACTGAAGCTTTCTTT

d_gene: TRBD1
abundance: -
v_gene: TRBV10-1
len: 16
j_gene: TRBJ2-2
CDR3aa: CANETRTGVNTGELFF
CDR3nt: TGCGCCAACGAAACTAGGACAGGGGTCAACACCGGGGAGCTGTTTTTT

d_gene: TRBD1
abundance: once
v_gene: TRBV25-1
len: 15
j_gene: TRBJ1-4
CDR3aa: CASSILGTASEKLFF
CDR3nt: TGTGCCAGCAGTATCCTCGGGACAGCTTCTGAAAAACTGTTTTTT

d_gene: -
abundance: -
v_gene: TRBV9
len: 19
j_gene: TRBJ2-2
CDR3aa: CASSVALWASGVGTGELFF
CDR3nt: TGTGCCAGCAGCGTAGCATTATGGGCTTCCGGGGTGGGCACCGGGGAGCTGTTTTTT

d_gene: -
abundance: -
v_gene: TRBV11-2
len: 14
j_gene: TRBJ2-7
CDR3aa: CASAIGDNAYEQYF
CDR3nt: TGTGCCAGCGCAATAGGGGACAATGCTTACGAGCAGTACTTC

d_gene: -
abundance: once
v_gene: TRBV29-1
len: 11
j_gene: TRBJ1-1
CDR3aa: CSATDIPEAFF
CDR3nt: TGCAGCGCTACGGACATCCCTGAAGCTTTCTTT

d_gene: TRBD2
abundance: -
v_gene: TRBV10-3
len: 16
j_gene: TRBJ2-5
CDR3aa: CAISESTSGRGETQYF
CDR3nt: TGTGCCATCAGTGAGTCAACTAGCGGGAGGGGTGAGACCCAGTACTTC

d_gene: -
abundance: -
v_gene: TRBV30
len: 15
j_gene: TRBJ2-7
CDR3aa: CAWSVSQPGVGEQYF
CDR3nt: TGTGCCTGGAGTGTATCGCAGCCAGGGGTCGGAGAGCAGTACTTC

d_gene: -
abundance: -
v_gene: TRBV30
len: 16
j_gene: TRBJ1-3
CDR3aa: CAWRNLRQVSGNTIYF
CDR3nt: TGTGCCTGGAGGAACCTACGACAGGTCTCTGGAAACACCATATATTTT